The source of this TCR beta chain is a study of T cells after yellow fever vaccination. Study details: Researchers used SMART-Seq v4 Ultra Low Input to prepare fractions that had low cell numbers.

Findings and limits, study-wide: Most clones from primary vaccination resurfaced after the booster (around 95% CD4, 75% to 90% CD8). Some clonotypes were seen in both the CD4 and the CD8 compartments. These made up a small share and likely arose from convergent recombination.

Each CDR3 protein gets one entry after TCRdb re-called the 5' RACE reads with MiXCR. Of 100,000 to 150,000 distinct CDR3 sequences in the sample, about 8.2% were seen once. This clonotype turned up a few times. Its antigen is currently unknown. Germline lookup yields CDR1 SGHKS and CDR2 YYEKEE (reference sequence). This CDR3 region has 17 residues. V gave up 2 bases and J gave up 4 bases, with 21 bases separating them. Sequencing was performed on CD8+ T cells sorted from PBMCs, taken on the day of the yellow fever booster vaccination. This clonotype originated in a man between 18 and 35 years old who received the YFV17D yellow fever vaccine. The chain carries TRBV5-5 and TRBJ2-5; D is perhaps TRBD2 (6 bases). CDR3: CASSFRGGVAMRETQYF. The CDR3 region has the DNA TGTGCCAGCAGCTTTAGGGGCGGGGTTGCGATGAGAGAGACCCAGTACTTC.